The clone carrying this T cell receptor beta chain has only a few counts. Here immunoSEQ multiplex PCR was the method, and the copy in TCRdb shows in-frame clones only, minus some. The sample includes about 74,000 clones, 76% of them seen just once. This entry comes from a study of blood T cell repertoires in COVID-19. The CDR3 has 15 residues. Losses at the gene ends were 2 bases for V and 6 bases for J; bases not matched to a gene: 6. Germline V gives CDR1 MNHNS, CDR2 SASEGT. The clonotype comes from a man aged 70-80 years with active or convalescent COVID-19. The specimen sequenced was peripheral blood. This chain connects TRBV6-1 to TRBJ1-2; 10 positions match TRBD1. The CDR3: CASSERVGTGDGYTF. CDR3 DNA: TGTGCCAGCAGTGAAAGGGTGGGGACAGGGGATGGCTACACCTTC.